The 31 T cell receptor beta chains presented below share a single source sample, sequenced in a study of cytomegalovirus exposure and HLA in healthy donors. 13 Jbeta primers and 60 Vbeta primers were used for the PCR. TCRdb keeps only in-frame clones here, not all; method: immunoSEQ multiplex PCR. The sample holds 80,000 to 95,000 clones, about 68% seen once. The material sequenced was PBMCs. Receptor source: a human donor in good health.

V gene TRBV5-4 combines with J gene TRBJ1-6; TRBD1 is a possible D gene (6 bases). The V and J ends lost 6 bases and 5 bases respectively, with 15 bases between them. Germline V lookup: CDR1 SGHNT, CDR2 YYREEE (reference sequence). The CDR3 length is 15 residues. The CDR3 coding sequence is TGTGCCAGCACCTTTGAACAGGGTAATAATTCACCCCTCCACTTT. Its translation: CASTFEQGNNSPLHF. Full variable domain (outside the CDR3, taken from reference TRBV5-4 and TRBJ1-6): ETGVTQSPTHLIKTRGQQVTLRCSSQSGHNTVSWYQQALGQGPQFIFQYYREEENGRGNFPPRFSGLQFPNYSSELNVNALELDDSALYLCASTFEQGNNSPLHFGNGTRLTVT.

This clone appeared a single time. The chain couples TRBV5-1 to TRBJ2-1; tentative D call: TRBD1 (5 bases). Per the germline V gene, CDR1 is SGHRS and CDR2 is YFSETQ. V lost 0 bases and J 2 bases, leaving 15 bases between the germline ends. CDR3 length: 17 residues. DNA of the CDR3: TGCGCCAGCAGCTTGGGAACAAGGGGCCGTACCTACAATGAGCAGTTCTTC. Its protein is CASSLGTRGRTYNEQFF. The whole variable domain, filled in from reference TRBV5-1 and TRBJ2-1, reads KAGVTQTPRYLIKTRGQQVTLSCSPISGHRSVSWYQQTPGQGLQFLFEYFSETQRNKGNFPGRFSGRQFSNSRSEMNVSTLELGDSALYLCASSLGTRGRTYNEQFFGPGTRLTVL.

This clone occurred a few times. V and J are TRBV7-9 and TRBJ2-1; no reliable D call. Trimming cost V 5 bases and J 6 bases, with 11 bases left between them. CDR1 and CDR2 (germline): SEHNR, FQNEAQ (reference sequence). The length of the CDR3 is 13 residues. CDR3 amino acids: CASSITAFNEQFF. The DNA of the CDR3 is TGTGCCAGCAGCATAACAGCATTCAATGAGCAGTTCTTC.

The chain uses TRBV4-3 and TRBJ1-4, with D tentatively TRBD1 (6 bases). Germline V gene data show CDR1 as LGHNA and CDR2 as YSLEER. The CDR3 sequence is 19 residues long. The germline V and J ends were trimmed by 0 bases and 6 bases, with 23 bases remaining between them. In DNA form, the CDR3 reads TGCGCCAGCAGCCAAGATAGGATCTTAGGCGGGGGCCGGGATGAAAAACTGTTTTTT. Its translation is CASSQDRILGGGRDEKLFF.

This chain joins TRBV7-8 and TRBJ1-2; D is perhaps TRBD1 (5 bases). The CDR3 extends over 15 amino acids. V lost 4 bases and J lost 5, with 17 bases in between. Per germline, CDR1 SGHVS and CDR2 FQNEAQ. In DNA form, the CDR3 reads TGTGCCAGCAGCTCCTTGGGGAGGGAGGGGTATGGCTACACCTTC. Amino acids: CASSSLGREGYGYTF.

A few counts support this clone. CDR3 bases: TGTGCCAGCAGCGGGACAGACGGAAACTATGGCTACACCTTC. Translated, it gives CASSGTDGNYGYTF. This chain joins TRBV4-2 and TRBJ1-2; TRBD1 matches at 7 bases. J lost 2 bases, V lost 5 bases, and 5 bases had no gene match. The CDR3 length is 14 residues. Germline assignment: CDR1 LGHNA and CDR2 YNFKEQ.

The chain carries TRBV18 and TRBJ1-5; 8 bases agree with TRBD1. The CDR3 is made up of 16 amino acids. J gave up 6 bases and V 0 bases, and 7 bases lay outside the gene matches. Germline CDR1 is KGHSH and CDR2 is LQKENI. The CDR3 here is CASSPPGTGGGQPQHF. The CDR3 DNA sequence: TGTGCCAGCTCACCACCGGGGACAGGTGGAGGTCAGCCCCAGCATTTT.

The chain has TRBV27 and TRBJ2-7, with a weak D call TRBD1 (5 bases). The germline gives CDR1 MNHEY, CDR2 SMNVEV (reference sequence). The CDR3 is 14 residues long. Trimming shortened V by 4 bases and J by 0 bases, and 10 bases separated the two germline ends. The CDR3 is CASSSTAFSYEQYF. The CDR3 nucleotides read TGTGCCAGCAGTTCGACAGCCTTCTCCTACGAGCAGTACTTC.

The CDR3 coding sequence is TGTGCCAGCTCTGGGGGGACGGGGCTGAACACTGAAGCTTTCTTT. It codes for CASSGGTGLNTEAFF. J is TRBJ1-1 and V is TRBV18; TRBD1 is a possible D gene (5 bases). This CDR3 has 15 amino acids. The V gene lost 6 bases and the J gene lost 0 bases, with 14 bases spanning the gap. Looked up from germline, CDR1 is KGHSH and CDR2 is LQKENI.

The gene calls are TRBV5-4 and TRBJ2-3, with 16 bases that match TRBD2. CDR1 and CDR2 from the germline V gene are SGHNT and YYREEE (reference sequence). The CDR3 has 19 residues. V gave up 4 bases and J gave up 1 base; unmatched junction bases: 9. This CDR3 is CASSLPGLAGGPGTDTQYF. The CDR3 bases are TGTGCCAGCAGCCTCCCGGGACTAGCGGGGGGGCCCGGCACAGATACGCAGTATTTT.

The V call is TRBV7-3, the J call TRBJ2-3; 9 bases line up with TRBD2. The CDR3 is made up of 18 amino acids. V dropped 2 bases and J dropped 4; count of bases not matched to a gene: 13. Germline V gene data show CDR1 as SGHTA and CDR2 as FQGTGA. CDR3 loop: CASSLGPTRGGRADTQYF. CDR3 bases: TGTGCCAGCAGCTTAGGCCCAACGCGGGGGGGCCGCGCAGATACGCAGTATTTT.

The CDR3 nucleotides read TGTGCCAGCAGCCAACGACAAAGGTTTTCCACCGGGGAGCTGTTTTTT. Translated, it gives CASSQRQRFSTGELFF. The chain joins TRBV5-4 to TRBJ2-2; D is undetermined. Germline CDR1 and CDR2: SGHNT and YYREEE (reference sequence). Trimming took off 4 bases at V and 4 bases at J, with 17 bases between the two ends. The CDR3 length is 16 residues.

V usage is TRBV18 and J usage is TRBJ1-5; D is possibly TRBD1 (5 bases). This CDR3 is 16 amino acids long. V gave up 4 bases and J gave up 0 bases, with 13 bases separating them. Germline lookup yields CDR1 KGHSH and CDR2 LQKENI. The CDR3 region is CASSLQGPYSNQPQHF. The DNA for the CDR3 is TGTGCCAGCTCACTCCAGGGCCCATATAGCAATCAGCCCCAGCATTTT.

This clone was counted between two and nine times. V and J are TRBV5-6 and TRBJ2-5; D gene uncertain. The DNA end lines up better with TRBJ2-7; the J call may be wrong. The length of the CDR3 is 11 residues. Germline assignment: CDR1 SGHDT and CDR2 YYEEEE. The CDR3 sequence is CASSLGHEQYF. CDR3 DNA sequence: TGTGCCAGCAGCTTGGGACACGAGCAGTACTTC.

The CDR3 reads CSNRDRGWDNEQFF. The CDR3 DNA sequence: TGCAGCAACCGGGACAGGGGGTGGGACAATGAGCAGTTCTTC. The chain is built from TRBV29-1 and TRBJ2-1; 11 nucleotides align to TRBD1. In germline, CDR1 is SQVTM, CDR2 ANQGSEA. With V trimmed by 8 bases and J by 5 bases, 8 bases remained unmatched. The CDR3 length is 14 residues.

The chain employs TRBV6-5 and TRBJ2-1; 9 bases align to TRBD1. V lost 9 bases to trimming and J lost 0 bases; unmatched junction nucleotides: 6. CDR1 MNHEY and CDR2 SVGAGI come from the germline V gene. The CDR3 is made up of 15 amino acids. The CDR3 is CASFPTGGSYNEQFF. The CDR3 coding sequence is TGTGCCAGTTTTCCGACAGGGGGCTCCTACAATGAGCAGTTCTTC.

The chain employs TRBV7-3 and TRBJ2-2, with 13 positions matching TRBD2. V dropped 6 bases and J dropped 6; count of bases not matched to a gene: 4. CDR1 SGHTA and CDR2 FQGTGA come from the germline V gene. This CDR3 comprises 15 residues. CDR3 DNA sequence: TGTGCCAGCAGTCTAGGACTAGCGGGGGCCGGGGAGCTGTTTTTT. It yields the protein CASSLGLAGAGELFF.

The chain joins TRBV4-2 to TRBJ2-5; TRBD2 agrees at 8 bases. The J segment lost 2 bases and the V segment lost 0 bases, leaving 8 bases of the junction unmatched. The CDR3 is made up of 17 amino acids. Germline V gene lookup returns CDR1 LGHNA and CDR2 YNFKEQ. CDR3 amino acids: CASSQDSRRGAQETQYF. Here the CDR3 DNA reads TGTGCCAGCAGCCAAGATTCGCGGCGGGGGGCTCAAGAGACCCAGTACTTC.

This clone was detected only a few times. The chain couples TRBV18 to TRBJ2-3; D is unclear. The germline V gene has CDR1 KGHSH and CDR2 LQKENI. CDR3 length: 11 amino acids. With 6 bases removed from V and 4 bases from J, the gap between germline ends came to 5 bases. The CDR3 DNA reads as TGTGCCAGCTCGAGTCCAGATACGCAGTATTTT. This gives the protein CASSSPDTQYF.

The chain employs TRBV5-6 and TRBJ1-2, with a tentative D call TRBD1 (6 bases). V was pared by 1 base and J by 6 bases, with 10 bases between. The CDR3 sequence is 13 residues long. Germline assignment: CDR1 SGHDT and CDR2 YYEEEE. The CDR3 spells CASSLTGFDGYTF. DNA for the CDR3: TGTGCCAGCAGCTTGACAGGGTTTGATGGCTACACCTTC.

The rearrangement uses TRBV11-3 and TRBJ2-3; 9 positions agree with TRBD1. Unmatched junction bases numbered 8, after V lost 1 base and J lost 6 bases. The CDR3 sequence is 16 residues long. Germline values: CDR1 SGHNT, CDR2 YENEEA. CDR3 coding DNA: TGTGCCAGCAGCTTAGGGGACAGGGCTGTATCGGATACGCAGTATTTT. It is translated as CASSLGDRAVSDTQYF.

This clone was seen only a few times. The chain recombines TRBV18 with TRBJ2-1; 10 nucleotides match TRBD2. The V and J ends lost 2 bases and 5 bases, in that order; junction bases with no gene match: 6. The CDR3 has 16 residues. The germline CDR1 and CDR2 sequences are KGHSH and LQKENI. The CDR3 nucleotides read TGTGCCAGCTCACCAGCTAGCGGGGGAGTACACAATGAGCAGTTCTTC. Protein sequence: CASSPASGGVHNEQFF.

The chain links TRBV11-1 to TRBJ1-5; D remains ambiguous. Per the germline V gene, CDR1 is SGHAT and CDR2 is FQDESV (reference sequence). The ends were cut back, 1 base at V and 8 bases at J, with 9 bases in the middle. This CDR3 comprises 13 residues. The CDR3, as DNA: TGTGCCAGCAGCTTAGGGCCCCGGGAGCCCCAGCATTTT. This gives the protein CASSLGPREPQHF.

V usage is TRBV5-1 and J usage is TRBJ2-7; the match to TRBD2 covers 9 bases. The trim removed 0 bases at V and 2 bases at J, leaving 3 bases unmatched. Germline CDR1 and CDR2: SGHRS and YFSETQ. This CDR3 is built from 15 residues. CDR3 coding DNA: TGCGCCAGCAGCTTGGCCAGCGGGGGGACCTACGAGCAGTACTTC. Amino acids: CASSLASGGTYEQYF.

The genes are TRBV6-5 and TRBJ2-1; possibly TRBD2 for D (6 bases). Germline values: CDR1 MNHEY, CDR2 SVGAGI. The CDR3 has 14 residues. Trimming shortened V by 2 bases and J by 6 bases, and 11 bases separated the two germline ends. The CDR3 loop reads CASSYTEGVNEQFF. As DNA, the CDR3 is TGTGCCAGCAGTTACACGGAGGGAGTCAATGAGCAGTTCTTC.

This clone was seen a handful of times. The DNA for the CDR3 is TGTGCCAGCAGCCCACTCAACGGGGAAGAGACCCAGTACTTC. Encoded protein: CASSPLNGEETQYF. The chain employs TRBV7-9 and TRBJ2-5; D perhaps matches TRBD2 (5 bases). V lost 5 bases and J 3 bases, leaving 13 bases between the germline ends. This CDR3 is built from 14 residues. Germline V gene sequence: CDR1 SEHNR, CDR2 FQNEAQ (reference sequence).

This chain joins TRBV25-1 and TRBJ2-4; 7 positions agree with TRBD1. The CDR3 spans 14 residues. Germline V lookup: CDR1 MGHDK, CDR2 SYGVNS. With V trimmed by 4 bases and J by 4 bases, 4 bases remained unmatched. The CDR3 coding sequence is TGTGCCAGCAGTGCTACGGGACAGAAAAACATTCAGTACTTC. Translated: CASSATGQKNIQYF. Complete variable domain (other parts from reference TRBV25-1 and TRBJ2-4): EADIYQTPRYLVIGTGKKITLECSQTMGHDKMYWYQQDPGMELHLIHYSYGVNSTEKGDLSSESTVSRIRTEHFPLTLESARPSHTSQYLCASSATGQKNIQYFGAGTRLSVL.

The rearrangement links TRBV5-1 to TRBJ2-7, with 8 bases aligning to TRBD1. With V trimmed by 3 bases and J by 1 base, 6 bases remained unmatched. The CDR3 is 15 residues long. Germline V gene sequence: CDR1 SGHRS, CDR2 YFSETQ. CDR3 sequence (DNA): TGCGCCAGCAGCTCCTACAGGGGGGAGTCCTACGAGCAGTACTTC. It specifies CASSSYRGESYEQYF.

The rearrangement uses TRBV15 and TRBJ1-4; 9 bases line up with TRBD1. The ends lost 2 bases at V and 7 bases at J; junction bases unmatched: 8. The CDR3 totals 16 residues. Germline CDR1 is LNHNV and CDR2 is YYDKDF (reference sequence). In nucleotides, the CDR3 is TGTGCCACCAGCAGATCAGAGACAGGGGGTCGTGAAAAACTGTTTTTT. Its protein is CATSRSETGGREKLFF.

The V and J genes are TRBV30 and TRBJ2-2, with D unresolved. CDR3 length equals 12 residues. V shed 4 bases and J shed 2 bases, with 5 bases lying between them. CDR1 GTSNPN and CDR2 SVGIG come from the germline V gene (reference sequence). This CDR3 reads CAWNSNTGELFF. CDR3 bases: TGTGCCTGGAACTCAAACACCGGGGAGCTGTTTTTT.

This clone has just one count. This sequence joins TRBV13 and TRBJ2-5, with D maybe TRBD2 (6 bases). The V gene's germline CDR1 is PRHDT and CDR2 FYEKMQ (reference sequence). This CDR3 contains 16 residues. V lost 5 bases, J lost 3 bases, and 19 bases lay in between. CDR3 loop: CASSVGQGGWEETQYF. Written as DNA, the CDR3 is TGTGCCAGCAGCGTGGGGCAGGGAGGATGGGAAGAGACCCAGTACTTC.